This T cell receptor (beta chain) derives from a study of T cell responses to AZD1222 COVID-19 vaccine. The assay was immunoSEQ multiplex PCR, and TCRdb's table has in-frame clones only and misses some. The sample includes about 180,000 clones, over 90% of them seen just once. CDR3 length: 15 amino acids. Germline CDR1 LGHDT, CDR2 YNNKEL (reference sequence). Trimming removed 2 bases at V and 0 bases at J, with 8 bases between. V is TRBV3-1 (or the pseudogene TRBV3-2) and J is TRBJ2-1; D is undetermined. This sequence originates from an adult who received the AZD1222 COVID-19 vaccine. This specimen consisted of peripheral blood, obtained 28 days after the second AZD1222 dose. CDR3 loop: CASSQKRFSYNEQFF. The DNA of the CDR3 is TGTGCCAGCAGCCAAAAGAGATTCTCCTACAATGAGCAGTTCTTC.